Shown below are 20 T cell receptor beta chains from a single sample sequenced in a study of metastatic and nonmetastatic thyroid tumors. TCRdb reprocessed the PCR reads using MiXCR. The data contain more than 4,000 clones, approximately 26% of them seen just once; the ten biggest clones take up about 25%. Each patient went into thyroid surgery without having received any treatment. The sample taken for sequencing was adjacent normal tissue. The receptor set was obtained from a female donor with papillary thyroid cancer or a benign thyroid nodule (not recorded which). Some clones in this sample may be carry-over from other donors' samples.

This chain links TRBV4-2 with TRBJ1-5; a possible D gene is TRBD1 (6 bases). Per the germline V gene, CDR1 is LGHNA and CDR2 is YNFKEQ. Trimming took off 4 bases at V and 2 bases at J, with 18 bases between the two ends. CDR3 length equals 17 residues. For the CDR3, the DNA is TGTGCCAGCAGCCGAAACAGGGTTAGGGGGGGCAATCAGCCCCAGCATTTT. The encoded protein is CASSRNRVRGGNQPQHF.

This clone was counted many times. This chain uses TRBV5-1 with TRBJ1-5, with unresolved D. The germline V gene encodes CDR1 SGHRS and CDR2 YFSETQ. V was pared by 4 bases and J by 3 bases, with 11 bases between. The CDR3 loop spans 14 amino acids. The DNA for the CDR3 is TGCGCCAGCAGCCCGGAAGGGTTCAATCAGCCCCAGCATTTT. Translating it yields CASSPEGFNQPQHF.

Only one count was recorded for this clone. This sequence joins TRBV3-1 and TRBJ2-1; no clear D. The V gene lost 1 base and the J gene lost 9 bases, with 4 bases spanning the gap. The CDR3 runs to 11 residues. Looked up from germline, CDR1 is LGHDT and CDR2 is YNNKEL (reference sequence). Here the CDR3 DNA reads TGTGCCAGCAGCCAAGGGGGTGAGCAGTTCTTC. Its translation: CASSQGGEQFF.

About this clone itself: Its ends do not fully match the called genes, so a read error is possible. This chain joins TRBV6-1 and TRBJ1-3, with 11 positions matching TRBD1. This CDR3 contains 17 residues. Germline V gives CDR1 MNHNS, CDR2 SASEGT. For the CDR3, the DNA is TGCGCCAGCAAGAGGGAAGGACAGGGGGCGTCCGGAAACACCATATATTTT. Encoded protein: CASKREGQGASGNTIYF.

On this clone itself: A much larger clone lies one base from this, so it may be a read error. This sample includes further DNA sequences coding for the same CDR3. The rearrangement uses TRBV5-1 and TRBJ2-3; D might be TRBD1 (6 bases). The germline V gene encodes CDR1 SGHRS and CDR2 YFSETQ. V lost 0 bases and J 0 bases, leaving 11 bases between the germline ends. The CDR3 covers 16 residues. The CDR3 bases are TGCGCCAGCAGCTTGGGTGGGACAACTAGCACAGATACGCAGTATTTT. This sequence encodes CASSLGGTTSTDTQYF.

This clone is classed as large. The chain carries TRBV13 and TRBJ2-5; D not resolved. CDR1 is PRHDT and CDR2 is FYEKMQ in the germline V gene (reference sequence). The germline V and J ends were trimmed by 0 bases and 1 base, with 0 bases remaining between them. This CDR3 spans 12 amino acids. As DNA, the CDR3 is TGTGCCAGCAGCTTAGGCCAAGAGACCCAGTACTTC. It yields the protein CASSLGQETQYF.

Regarding this clone: Given a much more abundant clone one base away, this may be a read error. The chain employs TRBV19 and TRBJ1-2; TRBD1 might be the D (6 bases). The CDR3 loop spans 14 amino acids. Germline CDR1 is LNHDA and CDR2 is SQIVND (reference sequence). CDR3 residues: CPSSIQGSDYGYTF. Written as DNA, the CDR3 is TGTCCCAGTAGTATACAGGGATCGGACTATGGCTACACCTTC. The variable domain in full, with the rest retrieved from reference TRBV19 and TRBJ1-2, is DGGITQSPKYLFRKEGQNVTLSCEQNLNHDAMYWYRQDPGQGLRLIYYSQIVNDFQKGDIAEGYSVSREKKESFPLTVTSAQKNPTAFYLCPSSIQGSDYGYTFGSGTRLTVV.

By sample fraction, this clone is medium-sized. The genes are TRBV6-2 or TRBV6-3 and TRBJ1-6; perhaps TRBD1 as D (5 bases). Germline loops: CDR1 MNHEY, CDR2 SVGEGT. Trimming removed 6 bases from V and 2 bases from J, with 11 bases in between. The CDR3 length is 15 residues. CDR3 nucleotides: TGTGCCAGCAGGAGGTCGACAGCCTATAATTCACCCCTCCACTTT. It encodes CASRRSTAYNSPLHF.

This clone was detected a few times. Possible read error: a much larger clone is one base away. This sequence joins TRBV12-3 or TRBV12-4 and TRBJ2-6, with D tentatively TRBD1 or TRBD2 (5 bases each). This CDR3 spans 16 amino acids. The V gene lost 6 bases and the J gene lost 0 bases, with 12 bases spanning the gap. CDR3 sequence: CASRTAAASGANVLTF. In DNA form, the CDR3 reads TGTGCCAGCAGGACAGCGGCGGCCTCTGGGGCCAACGTCCTGACTTTC.

Judged by abundance, this clone is large (0.1 to 1%). The chain recombines TRBV2 with TRBJ2-7, with 10 nucleotides matching TRBD1. The ends lost 4 bases at V and 3 bases at J; junction bases unmatched: 3. The germline CDR1 and CDR2 sequences are SNHLY and FYNNEI. The CDR3 runs 14 residues. CDR3 bases: TGTGCCAGCAGTGGGACAGGGGGTTACTACGAGCAGTACTTC. Translated, it gives CASSGTGGYYEQYF.

This clone was seen more than once but under ten times. A much larger clone sits a single nucleotide away, making a read error possible. Other DNA sequences of this sample code for an identical CDR3. This chain links TRBV10-3 with TRBJ2-7, with D possibly being TRBD2 (6 bases). The CDR3 is made up of 14 amino acids. The V end lost 7 bases, the J end lost 1 base, and 14 bases lay between the germline ends. CDR1 is ENHRY and CDR2 is SYGVKD in the germline V gene. The CDR3 loop reads CAITSGGGSYEQYF. The CDR3, as DNA: TGTGCCATCACCTCCGGTGGGGGGTCCTACGAGCAGTACTTC.

The chain links TRBV5-1 to TRBJ2-7, with D unresolved. The CDR3 is 16 amino acids. Trimming removed 0 bases from V and 3 bases from J, with 16 bases in between. CDR1 is SGHRS and CDR2 is YFSETQ in the germline V gene. CDR3 bases: TGCGCCAGCAGCTTGGGGGAAGGTTTTATAGGCTACGAGCAGTACTTC. This codes for CASSLGEGFIGYEQYF.

Relative to its sample, this clone is medium-sized (0.01 to 0.1%). V is TRBV20-1 and J is TRBJ1-2, with D uncertain. CDR3 length: 14 residues. Germline CDR1 reads DFQATT; CDR2 reads SNEGSKA (reference sequence). V lost 1 base to trimming and J lost 1 base, with 10 bases between them. In nucleotides, the CDR3 is TGCAGTGCTAGAGGCGGTCGTAGTAACTATGGCTACACCTTC. Its translation: CSARGGRSNYGYTF.

As regards this clone: A clone one base away is much larger, so this may be a read error. The chain couples TRBV27 to TRBJ1-6; TRBD1 is a possible D gene (5 bases). CDR1 is MNHEY and CDR2 is SMNVEV in the germline V gene (reference sequence). The length of the CDR3 is 12 residues. V dropped 7 bases and J dropped 9 bases, with 10 bases sitting between them. The CDR3 reads CASIFGGSPLHF. The CDR3 coding sequence is TGTGCCAGCATTTTCGGGGGTTCACCCCTCCACTTT.

Ten or more counts support this clone. The CDR3 protein is CASSLQWGAPNQPQHF. CDR3 nucleotide sequence: TGTGCCAGCAGTCTACAGTGGGGGGCGCCAAATCAGCCCCAGCATTTT. This chain connects TRBV6-1 to TRBJ1-5, with D possibly being TRBD1 (6 bases). V dropped 5 bases and J dropped 4 bases, with 18 bases sitting between them. Germline V gives CDR1 MNHNS, CDR2 SASEGT. The CDR3 extends over 16 amino acids.

This clone was counted once. This chain uses TRBV20-1 with TRBJ1-2; 7 bases align to TRBD1. The CDR3 extends over 17 amino acids. Unmatched junction bases numbered 17, after V lost 3 bases and J lost 4 bases. Germline lookup yields CDR1 DFQATT and CDR2 SNEGSKA (reference sequence). The CDR3 reads CSARDGTGAWGSYGYTF. Here the CDR3 DNA reads TGCAGTGCTAGGGATGGTACAGGGGCATGGGGTAGCTATGGCTACACCTTC.

This clone rates as medium-sized. The rearrangement joins TRBV15 to TRBJ1-5; D is uncertain. The V end lost 0 bases, the J end lost 7 bases, and 7 bases lay between the germline ends. In germline, CDR1 is LNHNV, CDR2 YYDKDF (reference sequence). The CDR3 loop spans 13 amino acids. The CDR3 spells CATSRDPLQPQHF. The CDR3 DNA reads as TGTGCCACCAGCAGAGATCCCTTACAGCCCCAGCATTTT.

The J gene is TRBJ2-1, the V gene TRBV28, with 7 bases aligning to TRBD2. The germline gives CDR1 MDHEN, CDR2 SYDVKM. This CDR3 is built from 15 residues. V shed 2 bases and J 4 bases; nucleotides not matched to a gene: 5. CDR3 in amino acids: CASSLAGARYNEQFF. As DNA, the CDR3 is TGTGCCAGCAGTTTAGCGGGAGCTAGATACAATGAGCAGTTCTTC.

By sample share, this clone is medium-sized. V usage is TRBV9 and J usage is TRBJ1-2; TRBD1 matches at 9 bases. V shed 4 bases and J 0 bases; nucleotides not matched to a gene: 4. The CDR3 contains 15 residues. Per the germline V gene, CDR1 is SGDLS and CDR2 is YYNGEE. The CDR3 here is CASSTRQGANYGYTF. The CDR3 nucleotides are TGTGCCAGCAGCACCCGACAGGGGGCTAACTATGGCTACACCTTC. Using reference TRBV9 and TRBJ1-2 for the parts outside the CDR3, the full variable domain is DSGVTQTPKHLITATGQRVTLRCSPRSGDLSVYWYQQSLDQGLQFLIQYYNGEERAKGNILERFSAQQFPDLHSELNLSSLELGDSALYFCASSTRQGANYGYTFGSGTRLTVV.

Comments on this clone: This clone may be a read error of a much larger clone one base away. CDR3 region: CASSQREGGIYTYNEQFF. The CDR3 coding sequence is TGTGCCAGCAGCCAACGGGAGGGGGGAATTTATACCTACAATGAGCAGTTCTTC. The chain links TRBV4-2 to TRBJ2-1; TRBD2 matches at 8 bases. The length of the CDR3 is 18 residues. Germline V CDR1 and CDR2: LGHNA, YNFKEQ. V gave up 2 bases and J gave up 2 bases; unmatched junction bases: 11.